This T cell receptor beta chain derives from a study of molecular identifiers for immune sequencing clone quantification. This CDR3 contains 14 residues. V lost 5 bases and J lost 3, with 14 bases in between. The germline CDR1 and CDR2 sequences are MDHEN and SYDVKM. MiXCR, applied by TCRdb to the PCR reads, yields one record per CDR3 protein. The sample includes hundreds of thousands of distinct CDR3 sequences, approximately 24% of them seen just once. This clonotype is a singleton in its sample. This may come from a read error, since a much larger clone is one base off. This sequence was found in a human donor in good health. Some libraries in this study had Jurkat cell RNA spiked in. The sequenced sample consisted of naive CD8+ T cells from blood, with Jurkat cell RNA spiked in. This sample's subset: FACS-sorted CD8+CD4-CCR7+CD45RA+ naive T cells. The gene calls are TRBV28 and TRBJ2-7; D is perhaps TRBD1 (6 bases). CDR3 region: CASSLARTDYEQYF. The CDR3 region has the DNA TGTGCCAGCAGTCTCGCCAGGACAGACTACGAGCAGTACTTC.